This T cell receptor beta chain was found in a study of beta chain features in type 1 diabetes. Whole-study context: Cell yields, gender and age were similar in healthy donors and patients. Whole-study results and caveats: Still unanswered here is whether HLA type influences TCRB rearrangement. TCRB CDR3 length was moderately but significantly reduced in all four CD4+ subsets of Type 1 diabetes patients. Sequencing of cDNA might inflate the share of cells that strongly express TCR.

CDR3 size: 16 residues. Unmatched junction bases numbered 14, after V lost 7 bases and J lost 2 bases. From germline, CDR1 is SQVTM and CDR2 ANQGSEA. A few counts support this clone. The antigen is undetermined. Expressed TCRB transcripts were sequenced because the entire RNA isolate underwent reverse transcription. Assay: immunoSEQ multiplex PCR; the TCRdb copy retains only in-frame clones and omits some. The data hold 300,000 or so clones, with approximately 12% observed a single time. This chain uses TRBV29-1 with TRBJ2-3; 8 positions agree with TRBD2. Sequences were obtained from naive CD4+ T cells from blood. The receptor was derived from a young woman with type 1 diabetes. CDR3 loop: CSGGRSSGTITDTQYF. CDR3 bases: TGCAGCGGGGGCCGTAGTAGCGGGACTATCACAGATACGCAGTATTTT.